These 32 T cell receptor beta chains were sequenced from one sample in a study of human T cells and chemical hapten exposure (dated by TCRdb to about 2021). What this sample's time point label stands for: patch test 2, 6 weeks after DPC sensitization. The label giving this sample's treatment or condition can be read as: therapeutic diphenylcyclopropenone sensitization with weekly scalp DPC. Total RNA was extracted from unfractionated whole blood collected in Tempus Blood RNA tubes. Library generation was performed with RACE. Sequencer: NextSeq 500. TCRdb cleaned the public reads at Q25 with fastp, built clones with MiXCR and kept in-frame beta chains. Every entry covers one CDR3 protein and lists the most common genes and DNA from its rows. The sample contains roughly 43,000 distinct CDR3 sequences, 9.6% of them found a single time. Of the sample, around 14% is held by the ten largest clones. This specimen was whole blood, taken in connection with sensitization to the hapten diphenylcyclopropenone (DPC). These receptors all stem from a young woman with alopecia areata. Some clones in this sample may be carry-over from other donors' samples.

The chain uses TRBV7-2 and TRBJ2-5; maybe TRBD2 (5 bases). Trimming took 0 bases from V and 6 from J, leaving 8 bases between them. The V gene's germline CDR1 is SGHTA and CDR2 FQGNSA. The CDR3 has 13 amino acids. CDR3 in amino acids: CASSLARAQTQYF. CDR3 nucleotides: TGTGCCAGCAGCTTAGCGCGGGCCCAGACCCAGTACTTC. Full variable domain (missing parts from reference TRBV7-2 and TRBJ2-5): GAGVSQSPSNKVTEKGKDVELRCDPISGHTALYWYRQSLGQGLEFLIYFQGNSAPDKSGLPSDRFSAERTGGSVSTLTIQRTQQEDSAVYLCASSLARAQTQYFGPGTRLLVL.

This clonotype was counted a few times. The chain joins TRBV5-1 to TRBJ2-3, with D possibly being TRBD1 (6 bases). The CDR3 runs to 13 residues. V was trimmed by 5 bases and J by 2 bases, leaving 9 bases between them. The germline CDR1 and CDR2 sequences are SGHRS and YFSETQ. CDR3 residues: CASRTGSTDTQYF. CDR3 in DNA: TGCGCCAGCAGGACAGGCTCCACAGATACGCAGTATTTT.

This clonotype was observed many times. The V and J genes are TRBV6-2 or TRBV6-3 and TRBJ1-1, with no clear D. The V and J ends lost 4 bases and 0 bases respectively, with 9 bases between them. Germline values: CDR1 MNHEY, CDR2 SVGEGT. This CDR3 region has 14 residues. In DNA form, the CDR3 reads TGTGCCAGCAGTTCGGCGCTGATGAACACTGAAGCTTTCTTT. Translated: CASSSALMNTEAFF.

The V call is TRBV7-6, the J call TRBJ2-5; D gene ambiguous. CDR1 SGHVS and CDR2 FNYEAQ come from the germline V gene. The V and J ends lost 4 bases and 2 bases respectively, with 5 bases between them. There are 12 residues in the CDR3. CDR3 region: CASSSKQETQYF. The CDR3 DNA sequence: TGTGCCAGCAGCTCCAAACAAGAGACCCAGTACTTC.

This clonotype occurred a few times. The rearrangement links TRBV4-2 to TRBJ2-3, with D possibly TRBD2 on 6 matching bases. Germline CDR1 is LGHNA and CDR2 is YNFKEQ. The CDR3 runs to 18 residues. Trimming stripped 4 bases from V and 2 bases from J, with 22 bases between. The CDR3 DNA reads TGTGCCAGCAGCCCCTCTCCGGTTACGGGGACTGTCACAGATACGCAGTATTTT. Protein product: CASSPSPVTGTVTDTQYF.

This clonotype counts as medium-sized (0.01 to 0.1%). The rearrangement joins TRBV5-1 to TRBJ2-4; D gene uncertain. Germline values: CDR1 SGHRS, CDR2 YFSETQ. The V end was cut by 4 bases, the J end by 6 bases, with 11 bases between. This CDR3 spans 13 amino acids. In DNA, the CDR3 is TGCGCCAGCAGCCCAAGCAAGGGAAACATTCAGTACTTC. It codes for CASSPSKGNIQYF.

This clonotype has just a few counts. The chain recombines TRBV29-1 with TRBJ2-3; TRBD2 matches at 8 bases. There are 13 residues in the CDR3. CDR1 is SQVTM and CDR2 is ANQGSEA in the germline V gene. V gave up 8 bases and J gave up 5 bases; unmatched junction bases: 9. The CDR3 nucleotides are TGCAGCATAGGGCGGGGGGTGCGAGATACGCAGTATTTT. Translated, it gives CSIGRGVRDTQYF.

In its sample, this clonotype was seen many times. This rearrangement joins TRBV5-1 to TRBJ2-7, with 7 bases lining up with TRBD1. The CDR3 is 14 residues long. In germline, CDR1 is SGHRS, CDR2 YFSETQ. J was trimmed by 4 bases and V by 4 bases; bases with no gene match: 8. CDR3 region: CASSPATGSYEQYF. CDR3 nucleotides: TGCGCCAGCAGCCCGGCGACAGGGAGTTACGAGCAGTACTTC.

The V call is TRBV5-1, the J call TRBJ1-1, with TRBD1 matching over 11 bases. This CDR3 region has 15 residues. The germline CDR1 and CDR2 sequences are SGHRS and YFSETQ. The junction had 5 bases not matched to a gene; V was cut back by 2 bases and J by 5 bases. The CDR3 sequence: CASSFSGTGGTEAFF. As DNA, the CDR3 is TGCGCCAGCAGCTTCTCCGGGACAGGGGGAACTGAAGCTTTCTTT.

This clonotype has ten or more counts. This chain connects TRBV12-3 or TRBV12-4 to TRBJ2-5; 9 bases fit TRBD1. The V and J ends lost 6 bases and 3 bases, in that order; junction bases with no gene match: 8. The CDR3 consists of 15 residues. The CDR3 reads CASRVGTGKKETQYF. CDR3 in DNA: TGTGCCAGCAGGGTCGGGACAGGGAAGAAAGAGACCCAGTACTTC.

This clonotype was counted only a few times. The chain carries TRBV4-2 and TRBJ2-7; TRBD2 is a possible D gene (6 bases). V lost 0 bases and J 2 bases, leaving 11 bases between the germline ends. CDR1 LGHNA and CDR2 YNFKEQ come from the germline V gene. This CDR3 region has 15 residues. The chain's CDR3 is CASSQDMRGTYEQYF. CDR3 nucleotide sequence: TGTGCCAGCAGCCAAGATATGCGCGGGACCTACGAGCAGTACTTC.

The genes are TRBV12-3 or TRBV12-4 and TRBJ2-7; D is perhaps TRBD1 or TRBD2 (6 bases each). The CDR3 length is 14 residues. The V end was cut by 6 bases, the J end by 0 bases, with 12 bases between. The CDR3: CASRKGGSSYEQYF. In DNA form, the CDR3 reads TGTGCCAGCAGAAAGGGGGGAAGCTCCTACGAGCAGTACTTC.

This clonotype has a handful of counts. J is TRBJ2-1 and V is TRBV12-3 or TRBV12-4; TRBD1 matches at 10 bases. The length of the CDR3 is 16 residues. The J segment lost 7 bases and the V segment lost 5 bases, leaving 11 bases of the junction unmatched. The CDR3 coding sequence is TGTGCCAGCAGTACCCCGACAGGGGGCGCATGGAATGAGCAGTTCTTC. It specifies CASSTPTGGAWNEQFF.

This clonotype was observed at least ten times. The genes are TRBV3-1 and TRBJ2-2; TRBD2 agrees at 8 bases. The germline V gene encodes CDR1 LGHDT and CDR2 YNNKEL (reference sequence). Trimming removed 5 bases from V and 4 bases from J; junction bases left unmatched: 9. This CDR3 is built from 16 residues. CDR3 sequence: CASSIRAGGLTGELFF. The CDR3 DNA sequence: TGTGCCAGCAGCATCCGGGCGGGGGGACTCACCGGGGAGCTGTTTTTT.

The V call is TRBV3-1, the J call TRBJ2-1; 8 bases align to TRBD2. This CDR3 has 15 amino acids. Germline values: CDR1 LGHDT, CDR2 YNNKEL (reference sequence). J was trimmed by 6 bases and V by 0 bases; bases with no gene match: 4. The DNA for the CDR3 is TGTGCCAGCAGCCAAGATGTACGGGGGGGCAATGAGCAGTTCTTC. It yields the protein CASSQDVRGGNEQFF.

This clonotype came up many times. V usage is TRBV12-3 or TRBV12-4 and J usage is TRBJ2-5; tentatively, D is TRBD1 or TRBD2 (5 bases each). With 6 bases removed from V and 5 bases from J, the gap between germline ends came to 13 bases. CDR3 length equals 13 residues. In DNA form, the CDR3 reads TGTGCCAGCAGCTCCCGGGGCGGGGAGACCCAGTACTTC. Its protein product is CASSSRGGETQYF.

This clonotype has a handful of counts. At one of its ends the junction is not consistent with the germline gene, which may arise from a read error. J is TRBJ2-7 and V is TRBV29-1, with D tentatively TRBD2 (6 bases). Germline CDR1 reads SQVTM; CDR2 reads ANQGSEA. This CDR3 contains 12 residues. CDR3 in amino acids: CSARGGAGFFFF. The CDR3 region has the DNA TGCAGCGCCCGAGGCGGGGCGGGGTTCTTCTTCTTC.

There are many counts of this clonotype. Written as DNA, the CDR3 is TGTGCCAGCAGCTCCCGAGGGGGGAATAATCCAGATACGCAGTATTTT. It yields the protein CASSSRGGNNPDTQYF. The chain couples TRBV7-3 to TRBJ2-3; D may match TRBD1 or TRBD2 (6 bases each). Germline CDR1 reads SGHTA; CDR2 reads FQGTGA. The CDR3 extends over 16 amino acids. V dropped 4 bases and J dropped 4 bases, with 18 bases sitting between them.

Only a few counts were recorded for this clonotype. The genes are TRBV7-2 and TRBJ2-7, with D possibly being TRBD1 or TRBD2 (5 bases each). Trimming removed 5 bases from V and 6 bases from J, with 14 bases in between. Germline V gene data show CDR1 as SGHTA and CDR2 as FQGNSA. The CDR3 has 13 residues. The CDR3 nucleotides are TGTGCCAGCAGCCCGCAGGGAGTGGGCGAGCAGTACTTC. Translating it yields CASSPQGVGEQYF.

V gene TRBV6-4 combines with J gene TRBJ1-6; D is perhaps TRBD1 (5 bases). The germline V gene has CDR1 MRHNA and CDR2 SNTAGT. The CDR3 has 14 amino acids. The V gene lost 5 bases and the J gene lost 7 bases, with 12 bases spanning the gap. CDR3 region: CASSSSPGNSPLHF. In DNA, the CDR3 is TGTGCCAGCAGTAGTTCTCCAGGGAATTCACCCCTCCACTTT.

Regarding this clonotype: The junction and the germline gene differ at one end; a read error may be behind it. The genes are TRBV7-3 and TRBJ2-4; no firm D call. CDR3 length equals 11 residues. The germline gives CDR1 SGHTA, CDR2 FQGTGA. CDR3 DNA: TGTGCCAGCAGCCTCGAAAACATTCAGTGCTTC. Its protein product is CASSLENIQCF.

J is TRBJ2-2 and V is TRBV4-1; D remains unclear. Germline loops: CDR1 MGHRA, CDR2 YSYEKL. The CDR3 contains 14 residues. With 1 base removed from V and 1 base from J, the gap between germline ends came to 4 bases. CDR3 sequence (DNA): TGCGCCAGCAGCCAAGTAGAGAACACCGGGGAGCTGTTTTTT. Translated, it gives CASSQVENTGELFF.

This clonotype occurred many times. The chain combines TRBV6-5 with TRBJ2-3; D might be TRBD1 (6 bases). The CDR3 runs 14 residues. Germline CDR1 and CDR2: MNHEY and SVGAGI. Trimming stripped 0 bases from V and 6 bases from J, with 10 bases between. The CDR3 nucleotides are TGTGCCAGCAGTTACTCTAGGGGGAGCGATACGCAGTATTTT. As protein: CASSYSRGSDTQYF.

This clonotype came up a few times. V gene TRBV6-5 combines with J gene TRBJ1-1, with D tentatively TRBD1 (5 bases). The V gene's germline CDR1 is MNHEY and CDR2 SVGAGI. This CDR3 region has 17 residues. V was cut by 4 bases and J by 4 bases, with 22 bases left in between. CDR3 sequence (DNA): TGTGCCAGCAGTTCAGGGATTGGTAGTCGGGGGGGCACTGAAGCTTTCTTT. Amino acid sequence: CASSSGIGSRGGTEAFF.

The table lists this clonotype with a few counts. This chain joins TRBV29-1 and TRBJ2-1; 11 bases map to TRBD2. The CDR3 has 18 residues. Germline V gene lookup returns CDR1 SQVTM and CDR2 ANQGSEA. The V gene end was trimmed by 7 bases and the J gene end by 0 bases; junction bases not matched to a gene: 14. In nucleotides, the CDR3 is TGCAGCGCCGAGGCTAGCGGGGGGTCCCACCCCTCCTACAATGAGCAGTTCTTC. Its protein product is CSAEASGGSHPSYNEQFF.

The gene calls are TRBV6-1 and TRBJ2-7; D is unclear. Germline lookup yields CDR1 MNHNS and CDR2 SASEGT. This CDR3 contains 11 residues. The germline V and J ends were trimmed by 6 bases and 4 bases, with 7 bases remaining between them. The CDR3 here is CASSRRYEQYF. CDR3 sequence (DNA): TGTGCCAGCAGCCGGCGGTACGAGCAGTACTTC.

The rearrangement links TRBV4-1 to TRBJ2-1; no clear D gene. V was shortened by 4 bases and J by 9 bases, with 10 bases between the two germline ends. The CDR3 consists of 12 residues. Germline V gene sequence: CDR1 MGHRA, CDR2 YSYEKL. CDR3 amino acids: CASSRLVGEQFF. The DNA for the CDR3 is TGCGCCAGCAGCCGATTGGTCGGTGAGCAGTTCTTC.

The gene calls are TRBV6-2 or TRBV6-3 and TRBJ2-3; D gene uncertain. V was clipped by 4 bases and J by 3 bases, with 8 bases between them. The CDR3 contains 13 residues. Germline lookup yields CDR1 MNHEY and CDR2 SVGEGT. This CDR3 is CASSLWGTDTQYF. The CDR3, as DNA: TGTGCCAGCAGTTTGTGGGGTACAGATACGCAGTATTTT.

To note about this clonotype: A much larger clone is a single base away; this may be a read error. J is TRBJ2-2 and V is TRBV7-9; maybe TRBD1 (6 bases). CDR3 length: 13 amino acids. Germline values: CDR1 SEHNR, CDR2 FQNEAQ (reference sequence). The CDR3: CVSRDTNTGELFF. As DNA, the CDR3 is TGTGTCAGCAGGGACACTAACACCGGGGAGCTGTTTTTT.

V usage is TRBV7-9 and J usage is TRBJ2-7, with a weak D call TRBD1 (6 bases). The CDR3 loop spans 14 amino acids. Trimming left V 4 bases short and J 2 bases short, with 12 bases between. CDR1 SEHNR and CDR2 FQNEAQ come from the germline V gene (reference sequence). CDR3 DNA: TGTGCCAGCAGCTCGACAGGACCACCCTACGAGCAGTACTTC. Its protein product is CASSSTGPPYEQYF.

Ten or more counts support this clonotype. In DNA form, the CDR3 reads TGTGCCAGCAGTCGGGAGAACCTTGAAGCTTTCTTT. It codes for CASSRENLEAFF. V gene TRBV28 combines with J gene TRBJ1-1, with D hard to call. V was pared by 5 bases and J by 7 bases, with 11 bases between. Per germline, CDR1 MDHEN and CDR2 SYDVKM. The CDR3 runs 12 residues.

Judged by abundance, this clonotype is medium-sized. The chain is built from TRBV28 and TRBJ1-2; 10 nucleotides line up with TRBD1. CDR1 MDHEN and CDR2 SYDVKM come from the germline V gene. CDR3 size: 13 residues. V lost 5 bases and J lost 8; bases outside the gene matches: 5. CDR3 DNA: TGTGCCAGCAGTCCGGGACAGGGGTGGGGCTACACCTTC. Residues: CASSPGQGWGYTF.